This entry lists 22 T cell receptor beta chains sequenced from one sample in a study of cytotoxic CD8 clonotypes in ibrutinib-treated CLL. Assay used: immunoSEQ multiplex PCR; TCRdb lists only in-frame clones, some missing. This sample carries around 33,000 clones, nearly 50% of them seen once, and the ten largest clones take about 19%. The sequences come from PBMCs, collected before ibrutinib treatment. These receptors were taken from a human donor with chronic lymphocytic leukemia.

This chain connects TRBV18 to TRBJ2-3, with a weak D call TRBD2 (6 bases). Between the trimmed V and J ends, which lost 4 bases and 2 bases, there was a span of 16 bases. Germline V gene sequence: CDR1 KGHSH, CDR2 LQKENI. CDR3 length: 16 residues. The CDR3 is CASSHSPGGPTDTQYF. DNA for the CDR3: TGTGCCAGCTCACACTCTCCCGGGGGACCCACAGATACGCAGTATTTT.

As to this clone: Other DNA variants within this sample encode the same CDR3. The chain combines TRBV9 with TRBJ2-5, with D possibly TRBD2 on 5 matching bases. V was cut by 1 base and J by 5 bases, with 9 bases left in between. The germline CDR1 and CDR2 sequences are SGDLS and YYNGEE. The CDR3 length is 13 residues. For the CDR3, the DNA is TGTGCCAGCAGCGTAAGGGAGAGGGAGACCCAGTACTTC. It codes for CASSVRERETQYF.

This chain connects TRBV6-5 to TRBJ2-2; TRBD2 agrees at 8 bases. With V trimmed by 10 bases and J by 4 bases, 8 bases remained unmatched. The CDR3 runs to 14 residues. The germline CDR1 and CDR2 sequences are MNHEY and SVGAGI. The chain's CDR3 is CATQDRGGTGELFF. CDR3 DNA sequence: TGTGCCACCCAAGACCGGGGGGGCACCGGGGAGCTGTTTTTT.

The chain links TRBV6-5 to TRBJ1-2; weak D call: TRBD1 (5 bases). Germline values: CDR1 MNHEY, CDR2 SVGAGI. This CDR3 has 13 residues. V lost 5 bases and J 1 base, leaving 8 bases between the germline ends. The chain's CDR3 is CASSRGGNYGYTF. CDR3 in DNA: TGTGCCAGCAGTCGTGGGGGTAACTATGGCTACACCTTC.

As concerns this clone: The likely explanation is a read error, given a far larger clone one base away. The CDR3 reads CASSPGRGAREQYF. The CDR3 DNA follows: TGTGCCAGCAGCCCCGGGAGGGGGGCTCGCGAGCAGTACTTC. The chain has TRBV5-6 and TRBJ2-7; 8 positions match TRBD2. This CDR3 contains 14 residues. J lost 6 bases, V lost 4 bases, and 9 bases had no gene match. The germline CDR1 and CDR2 sequences are SGHDT and YYEEEE.

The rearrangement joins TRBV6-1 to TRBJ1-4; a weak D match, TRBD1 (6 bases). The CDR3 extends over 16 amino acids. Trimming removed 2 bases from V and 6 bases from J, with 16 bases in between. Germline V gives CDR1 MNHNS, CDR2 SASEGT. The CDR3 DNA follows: TGTGCCAGCAGTGAACGTTCAGGGGAAGGAGATGAAAAACTGTTTTTT. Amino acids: CASSERSGEGDEKLFF.

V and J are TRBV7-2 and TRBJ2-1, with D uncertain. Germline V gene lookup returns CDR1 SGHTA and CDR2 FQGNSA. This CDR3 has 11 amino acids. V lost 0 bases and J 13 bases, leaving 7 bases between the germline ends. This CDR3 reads CASSLAQHQFF. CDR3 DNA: TGTGCCAGCAGCTTAGCACAGCACCAGTTCTTC.

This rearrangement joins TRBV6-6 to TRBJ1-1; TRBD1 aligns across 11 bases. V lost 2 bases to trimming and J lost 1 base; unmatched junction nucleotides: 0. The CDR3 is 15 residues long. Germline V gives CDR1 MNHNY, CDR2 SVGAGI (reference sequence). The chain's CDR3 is CASSYGTGGNTEAFF. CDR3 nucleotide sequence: TGTGCCAGCAGTTACGGGACAGGGGGGAACACTGAAGCTTTCTTT.

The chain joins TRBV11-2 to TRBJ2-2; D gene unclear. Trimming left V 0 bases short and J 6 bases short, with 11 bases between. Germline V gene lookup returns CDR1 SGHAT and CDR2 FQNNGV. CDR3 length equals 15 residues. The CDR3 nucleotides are TGTGCCAGCAGCTTAGATCATGGCTTTGCCGGGGAGCTGTTTTTT. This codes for CASSLDHGFAGELFF. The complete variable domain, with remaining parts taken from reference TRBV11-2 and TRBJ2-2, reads EAGVAQSPRYKIIEKRQSVAFWCNPISGHATLYWYQQILGQGPKLLIQFQNNGVVDDSQLPKDRFSAERLKGVDSTLKIQPAKLEDSAVYLCASSLDHGFAGELFFGEGSRLTVL.

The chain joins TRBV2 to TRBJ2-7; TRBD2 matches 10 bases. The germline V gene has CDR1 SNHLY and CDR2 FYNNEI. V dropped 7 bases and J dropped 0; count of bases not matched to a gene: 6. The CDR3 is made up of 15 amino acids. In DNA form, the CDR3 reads TGTGCCAGCAACCTAGCGGGGGCGAGCTCCTACGAGCAGTACTTC. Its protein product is CASNLAGASSYEQYF.

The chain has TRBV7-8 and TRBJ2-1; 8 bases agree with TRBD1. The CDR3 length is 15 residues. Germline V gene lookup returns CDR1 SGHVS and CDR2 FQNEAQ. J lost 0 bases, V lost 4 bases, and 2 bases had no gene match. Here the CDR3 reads CASSWTGNSYNEQFF. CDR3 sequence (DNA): TGTGCCAGCAGCTGGACAGGGAACTCCTACAATGAGCAGTTCTTC.

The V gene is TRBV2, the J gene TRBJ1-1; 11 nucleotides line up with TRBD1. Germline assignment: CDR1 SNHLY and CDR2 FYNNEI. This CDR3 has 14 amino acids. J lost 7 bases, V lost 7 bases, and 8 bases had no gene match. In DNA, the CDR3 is TGTGCCAGCATCCCGGACAGGGGGCTTGGTGAAGCTTTCTTT. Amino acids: CASIPDRGLGEAFF.

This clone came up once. The CDR3 nucleotides are TGCGCCAGCAGCTTGAGTGGCGGGGGAGCTAGCACAGATACGCAGTATTTT. Translating it yields CASSLSGGGASTDTQYF. The rearrangement joins TRBV5-1 to TRBJ2-3; 7 bases line up with TRBD2. From germline, CDR1 is SGHRS and CDR2 YFSETQ. CDR3 size: 17 residues. V was clipped by 1 base and J by 0 bases; unmatched bases: 8.

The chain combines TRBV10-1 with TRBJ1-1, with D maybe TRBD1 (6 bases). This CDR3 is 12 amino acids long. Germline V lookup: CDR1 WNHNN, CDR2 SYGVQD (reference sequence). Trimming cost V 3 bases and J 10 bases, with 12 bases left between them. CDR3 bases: TGCGCCAGCAGTGATACCCGGGGGCCAGCTTTCTTT. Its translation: CASSDTRGPAFF.

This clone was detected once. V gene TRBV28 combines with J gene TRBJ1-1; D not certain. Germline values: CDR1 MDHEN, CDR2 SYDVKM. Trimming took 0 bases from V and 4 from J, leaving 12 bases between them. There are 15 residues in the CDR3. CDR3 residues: CASSLWGGVSTEAFF. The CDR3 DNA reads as TGTGCCAGCAGTTTATGGGGCGGGGTATCCACTGAAGCTTTCTTT.

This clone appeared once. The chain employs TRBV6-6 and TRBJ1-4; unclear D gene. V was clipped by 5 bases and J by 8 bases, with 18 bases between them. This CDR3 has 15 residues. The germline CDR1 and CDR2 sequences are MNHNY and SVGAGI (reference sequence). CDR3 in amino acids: CASSTSGIVGEKLFF. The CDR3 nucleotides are TGTGCCAGCAGTACTAGCGGGATCGTAGGCGAAAAACTGTTTTTT.

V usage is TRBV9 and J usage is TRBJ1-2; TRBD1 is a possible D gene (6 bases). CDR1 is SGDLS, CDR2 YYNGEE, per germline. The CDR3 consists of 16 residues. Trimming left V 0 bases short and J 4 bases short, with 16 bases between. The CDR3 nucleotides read TGTGCCAGCAGCGTAGCTACGGACAGTCCACTCTATGGCTACACCTTC. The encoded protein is CASSVATDSPLYGYTF.

CDR3 sequence reads: CASIRMDTEAFF. Here the CDR3 DNA reads TGTGCCAGCATCCGTATGGATACTGAAGCTTTCTTT. The chain carries TRBV7-9 and TRBJ1-1; D unresolved. The V gene lost 7 bases and the J gene lost 5 bases, with 11 bases spanning the gap. Germline assignment: CDR1 SEHNR and CDR2 FQNEAQ (reference sequence). The CDR3 has 12 residues.

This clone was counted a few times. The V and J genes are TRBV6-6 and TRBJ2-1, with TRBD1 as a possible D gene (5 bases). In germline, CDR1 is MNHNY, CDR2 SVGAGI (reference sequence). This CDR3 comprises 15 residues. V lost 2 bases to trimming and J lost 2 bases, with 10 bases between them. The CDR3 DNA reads TGTGCCAGCAGTTACGCAGGGTTCACCTACAATGAGCAGTTCTTC. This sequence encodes CASSYAGFTYNEQFF.

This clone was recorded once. The CDR3 DNA is TGTGCCAGCAGCACCGGGACAGTATCTTCCTACGAGCAGTACTTC. Its translation: CASSTGTVSSYEQYF. The chain joins TRBV2 to TRBJ2-7, with 7 bases identical to TRBD1. The CDR3 length is 15 residues. Germline V gives CDR1 SNHLY, CDR2 FYNNEI. V was clipped by 6 bases and J by 1 base; unmatched bases: 9.

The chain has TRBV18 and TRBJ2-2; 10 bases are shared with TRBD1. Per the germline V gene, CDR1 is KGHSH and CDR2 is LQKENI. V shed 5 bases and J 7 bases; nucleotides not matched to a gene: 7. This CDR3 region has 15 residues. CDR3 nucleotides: TGTGCCAGCTCATCCGGGACAGGGGCATTCGGGGAGCTGTTTTTT. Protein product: CASSSGTGAFGELFF.

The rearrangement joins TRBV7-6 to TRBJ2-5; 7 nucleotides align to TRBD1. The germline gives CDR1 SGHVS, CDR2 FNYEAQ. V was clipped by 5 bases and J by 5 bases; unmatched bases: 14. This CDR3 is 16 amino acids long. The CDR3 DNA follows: TGTGCCAGCAGCCCAGGGGGTGGCGCCGAGGGGGAGACCCAGTACTTC. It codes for CASSPGGGAEGETQYF.